These T cell receptor beta chains were read from a single sample in a study of vaccination effects on CD4 cells after COVID-19. The antigens for these receptors are not known. The method was immunoSEQ multiplex PCR; TCRdb's version includes in-frame clones alone and lacks a portion of them. The sample lists 55,000 to 80,000 clones, 80% occurring once. The material sequenced was CD4+ T cells from PBMCs cultured with SARS-CoV-2 spike peptides, taken before COVID-19 vaccination. These receptors were obtained from a human donor who received a COVID-19 vaccine. Both conserved end residues are part of each CDR3. Fields, in order: V gene, CDR3 protein.

>TRBV7-3
CASSPGLGVTDTQYF
>TRBV29-1
CSVAAGRAYNEQFF
>TRBV7-9
CASSLKGGAMGNEQFF
>TRBV7-3
CASSLASTGFVNEQFF
>TRBV12-3/TRBV12-4
CASYRRGGSPLHF
>TRBV6-6
CASSWQPYQPQHF
>TRBV19
CASSIRGAAGGTQYF
>TRBV25-1
CASTHDTNYGYTF
>TRBV18
CASSPQTGSTIYF
>TRBV7-2
CASSSRTGLEKLFF
>TRBV14
CASSQLIPGELFF
>TRBV4-2
CASSQEASGDTDTQYF
>TRBV24-1
CATSDHTGGFYNDEQFF
>TRBV18
CASSPPVGGGYGYTF
>TRBV7-2
CASSLVGINEQFF
>TRBV4-3
CASSHGILTYGYTF
>TRBV5-8
CASPTGIWGRNTDTQYF
>TRBV30
CAWSSQRTGEVTEAFF
>TRBV30
CAWGQANQPQHF
>TRBV7-2
CASSLLGVQQPQHF
>TRBV30
CAWSRGQGSSPLHF
>TRBV6-5
CASQLQTGSIPEQFF
>TRBV9
CASSPRKGNTGELFF
>TRBV18
CASSPLVTGNTGELFF
>TRBV5-5
CASSLDRTSTDTQYF
>TRBV19
CASRDTKNSGNTIYF
>TRBV4-1
CASSQQRGQSGANVLTF
>TRBV27
CASSQGTGPSVADTQYF
>TRBV7-2
CASSLLTGDGYTF
>TRBV4-3
CASSHRIVLDRGVGEKLFF
>TRBV27
CASRPGTGGYNEQFF
>TRBV9
CASSGQGTQRVGYTF
>TRBV3-1/TRBV3-2
CASSRGGEVYNSPLHF
>TRBV5-1
CASSLRTEDNSPLHF
>TRBV19
CASSNAGSGYLNEQFF
>TRBV2
CASSRGVLNEQFF
>TRBV29-1
CSVEMTKISGGRNIQYF
>TRBV18
CASSPVGAYNEQFF
>TRBV24-1
CATSAGGHNEQFF
>TRBV7-3
CASSLTDVRANEQFF
>TRBV27
CASSLLQGGQPQHF
>TRBV6-6
CASSPPLAGGPSSTDTQYF
>TRBV27
CASSPLPGQNYGYTF
>TRBV30
CACGAGAGTGELFF
>TRBV5-1
CASSFGVGVNYGYTF
>TRBV12-5
CASGLVLSGETGELFF
>TRBV7-2
CASSLEVDRARGGYTF
>TRBV12-3/TRBV12-4
CASSFGTAYGYTF
>TRBV28
CASSLLVGGNGYTF
>TRBV7-2
CASSPPPNYIETQYF
>TRBV6-1
CASSESAVKTEAFF